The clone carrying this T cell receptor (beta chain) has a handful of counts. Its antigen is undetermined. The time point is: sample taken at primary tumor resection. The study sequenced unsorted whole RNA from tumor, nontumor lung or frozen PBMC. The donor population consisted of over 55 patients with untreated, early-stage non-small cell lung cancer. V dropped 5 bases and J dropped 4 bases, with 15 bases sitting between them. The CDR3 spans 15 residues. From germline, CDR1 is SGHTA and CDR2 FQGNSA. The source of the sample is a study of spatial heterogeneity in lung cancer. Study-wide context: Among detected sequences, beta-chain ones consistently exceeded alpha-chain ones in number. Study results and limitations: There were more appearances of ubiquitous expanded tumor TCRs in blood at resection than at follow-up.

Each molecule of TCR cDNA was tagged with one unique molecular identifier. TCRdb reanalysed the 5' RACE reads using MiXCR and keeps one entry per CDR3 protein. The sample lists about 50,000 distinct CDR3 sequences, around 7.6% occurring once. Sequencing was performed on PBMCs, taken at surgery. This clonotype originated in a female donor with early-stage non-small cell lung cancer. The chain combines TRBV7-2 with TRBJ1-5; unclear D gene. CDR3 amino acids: CASSGSLGQNQPQHF. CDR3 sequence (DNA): TGTGCCAGCAGCGGCTCCCTCGGGCAAAATCAGCCCCAGCATTTT.